The 13 T cell receptor beta chains given below trace back to one sample, sequenced in a study of response to subunit inactivated influenza vaccine. TCRdb re-analysed the RT-PCR reads in MiXCR, keeping a single row per CDR3 protein. Seen here are 540,000 or so distinct CDR3 sequences, over 10% observed once, and the top ten hold roughly 14%. This specimen consisted of PBMCs from blood, obtained about 40 days after vaccination. Every receptor here comes from a man aged 50-60 years who received an inactivated influenza vaccine.

This clonotype was recorded many times. The chain carries TRBV7-9 and TRBJ2-1; 12 bases fit TRBD1. From germline, CDR1 is SEHNR and CDR2 FQNEAQ (reference sequence). The V segment lost 0 bases and the J segment 8 bases; nucleotides outside the gene matches: 2. The CDR3 runs to 15 residues. In DNA form, the CDR3 reads TGTGCCAGCAGCTTAGCGGGGACAGGGGGCTATGAGCAGTTCTTC. Its translation: CASSLAGTGGYEQFF.

This clonotype was counted a few times. The V gene is TRBV4-3, the J gene TRBJ1-5; D gene uncertain. Germline-derived CDR1 and CDR2 are LGHNA and YSLEER. Trimming shortened V by 0 bases and J by 5 bases, and 14 bases separated the two germline ends. This CDR3 has 16 residues. CDR3 DNA sequence: TGCGCCAGCAGCCAAGATTGGCGAGAACCTTATCAGCCCCAGCATTTT. Amino acids: CASSQDWREPYQPQHF.

This rearrangement joins TRBV7-2 to TRBJ2-1; D is possibly TRBD1 (6 bases). The CDR3 has 15 amino acids. Germline V lookup: CDR1 SGHTA, CDR2 FQGNSA. Trimming removed 5 bases at V and 8 bases at J, with 19 bases between. Here the CDR3 reads CASSPSLGAGDEQFF. The CDR3 DNA follows: TGTGCCAGCAGCCCCAGTCTGGGGGCTGGCGATGAGCAGTTCTTC.

V is TRBV29-1 and J is TRBJ1-2; no firm D call. Trimming took off 6 bases at V and 0 bases at J, with 17 bases between the two ends. Germline lookup yields CDR1 SQVTM and CDR2 ANQGSEA. This CDR3 spans 15 amino acids. CDR3 residues: CSVRRTLNTNYGYTF. The CDR3 DNA reads as TGCAGCGTAAGACGGACTCTAAATACTAACTATGGCTACACCTTC.

The chain recombines TRBV4-1 with TRBJ2-5, with D maybe TRBD2 (7 bases). Trimming took 1 base from V and 6 from J, leaving 15 bases between them. CDR1 is MGHRA and CDR2 is YSYEKL in the germline V gene. This CDR3 region has 15 residues. CDR3 nucleotides: TGCGCCAGCAGCCAAGGGTGGGGGGGCGAGAAGACCCAGTACTTC. Translation gives CASSQGWGGEKTQYF.

This clonotype was seen a few times. The rearrangement uses TRBV5-1 and TRBJ2-5; D may be TRBD2 (6 bases). CDR1 and CDR2 from the germline V gene are SGHRS and YFSETQ. V was clipped by 1 base and J by 5 bases, with 12 bases between them. The CDR3 consists of 14 residues. This CDR3 is CASSLNGGGETQYF. CDR3 coding DNA: TGCGCCAGCAGCTTGAACGGGGGAGGTGAGACCCAGTACTTC.

This clonotype came up a few times. The V call is TRBV7-2, the J call TRBJ2-7, with 9 bases matching TRBD1. Germline V gene lookup returns CDR1 SGHTA and CDR2 FQGNSA. This CDR3 region has 17 residues. J lost 0 bases, V lost 4 bases, and 10 bases had no gene match. The CDR3 reads CASSSLVGQGSSYEQYF. In nucleotides, the CDR3 is TGTGCCAGCAGCTCCCTTGTGGGACAGGGCAGCTCCTACGAGCAGTACTTC. Looking up the rest from reference TRBV7-2 and TRBJ2-7 gives the full variable domain: GAGVSQSPSNKVTEKGKDVELRCDPISGHTALYWYRQSLGQGLEFLIYFQGNSAPDKSGLPSDRFSAERTGGSVSTLTIQRTQQEDSAVYLCASSSLVGQGSSYEQYFGPGTRLTVT.

This clonotype was seen more than once but under ten times. It may be a read error: a sequence one base away is much more abundant. The chain's CDR3 is CASCFSGTSGASYNEQFF. In nucleotides, the CDR3 is TGTGCCAGCTGTTTTTCCGGGACTAGCGGAGCCTCCTACAATGAGCAGTTCTTC. This chain joins TRBV2 and TRBJ2-1, with TRBD2 matching 11 bases. Germline assignment: CDR1 SNHLY and CDR2 FYNNEI. V shed 8 bases and J 0 bases; nucleotides not matched to a gene: 12. This CDR3 is built from 18 residues.

This clonotype was recorded many times. The J gene is TRBJ2-5, the V gene TRBV12-3 or TRBV12-4; D may be TRBD1 (7 bases). There are 15 residues in the CDR3. Trimming removed 5 bases from V and 4 bases from J, with 17 bases in between. DNA for the CDR3: TGTGCCAGCAGTCTCTTCAGGGGGGCCGTAGAGACCCAGTACTTC. Translation gives CASSLFRGAVETQYF.

The rearrangement joins TRBV3-1 to TRBJ2-1; D unclear. The CDR3 spans 13 residues. Germline CDR1 reads LGHDT; CDR2 reads YNNKEL (reference sequence). Trimming removed 8 bases at V and 3 bases at J, with 11 bases between. CDR3 residues: CASGGAIYNEQFF. CDR3 bases: TGTGCCAGCGGCGGAGCGATCTACAATGAGCAGTTCTTC.

This clonotype was seen a handful of times. The chain uses TRBV20-1 and TRBJ2-5, with 9 bases that match TRBD1. With V trimmed by 6 bases and J by 4 bases, 6 bases remained unmatched. Germline CDR1 DFQATT, CDR2 SNEGSKA (reference sequence). This CDR3 has 13 residues. Here the CDR3 DNA reads TGCAGTGCGACCGGGACAGGGAGAGAGACCCAGTACTTC. It encodes CSATGTGRETQYF.

This rearrangement joins TRBV5-1 to TRBJ2-3, with 11 bases identical to TRBD2. There are 15 residues in the CDR3. The V gene's germline CDR1 is SGHRS and CDR2 YFSETQ. V lost 4 bases and J lost 6; bases outside the gene matches: 7. CDR3 nucleotides: TGCGCCAGCAGCCCCTGGACTAGCGGGTTGGATACGCAGTATTTT. It codes for CASSPWTSGLDTQYF.

J is TRBJ2-7 and V is TRBV7-2, with D tentatively TRBD2 (5 bases). Germline V CDR1 and CDR2: SGHTA, FQGNSA. Trimming pared 5 bases from V and 5 bases from J, leaving 19 bases between. This CDR3 region has 15 residues. The CDR3 loop reads CASSRFQRLSHEQYF. Written as DNA, the CDR3 is TGTGCCAGCAGCAGGTTCCAGCGGTTGTCCCACGAGCAGTACTTC.